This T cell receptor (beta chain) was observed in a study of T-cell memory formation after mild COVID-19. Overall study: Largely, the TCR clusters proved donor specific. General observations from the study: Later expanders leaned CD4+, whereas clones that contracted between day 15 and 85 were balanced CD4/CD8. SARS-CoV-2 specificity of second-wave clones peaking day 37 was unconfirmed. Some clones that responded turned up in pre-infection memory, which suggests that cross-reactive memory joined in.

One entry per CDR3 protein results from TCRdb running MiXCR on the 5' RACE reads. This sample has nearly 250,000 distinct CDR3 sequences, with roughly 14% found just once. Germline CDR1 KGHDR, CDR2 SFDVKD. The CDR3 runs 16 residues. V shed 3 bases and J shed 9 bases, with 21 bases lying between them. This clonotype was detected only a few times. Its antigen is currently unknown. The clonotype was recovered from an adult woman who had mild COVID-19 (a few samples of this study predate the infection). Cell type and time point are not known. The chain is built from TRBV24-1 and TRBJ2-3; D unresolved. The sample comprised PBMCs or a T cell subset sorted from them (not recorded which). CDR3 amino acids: CATSDMAETLRSTQYF. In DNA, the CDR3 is TGTGCCACCAGTGATATGGCCGAGACCCTAAGAAGCACGCAGTATTTT.